Listed below are T cell receptor beta chains from one sample, sequenced in a study of spatial heterogeneity in lung cancer. TCRdb used MiXCR to reprocess the 5' RACE reads, holding one entry per CDR3 protein. The sample includes about 38,000 distinct CDR3 sequences, roughly 8% of them seen just once. The sequenced sample was PBMCs, obtained at surgery. The receptors were sampled from a male donor with early-stage non-small cell lung cancer. Each CDR3 is given with its conserved first and last residue. The D gene is left open where the match is weak. The listing skips clone size in some rows; elsewhere it reads once, few, many or a size class.

d_call: TRBD1; v_call: TRBV7-8; clone_size: many; j_call: TRBJ1-5; cdr3_aa: CASSLGTGANQPQHF; cdr3_nt: TGTGCCAGCAGCTTAGGGACAGGGGCCAATCAGCCCCAGCATTTT
d_call: .; v_call: TRBV30; clone_size: .; j_call: TRBJ2-3; cdr3_aa: CAWSEGWGARTDTQYF; cdr3_nt: TGTGCCTGGAGCGAGGGGTGGGGGGCGCGGACAGATACGCAGTATTTT
d_call: .; v_call: TRBV7-9; clone_size: .; j_call: TRBJ1-1; cdr3_aa: CASSPGVWGGTEAFF; cdr3_nt: TGTGCCAGCAGCCCCGGCGTGTGGGGAGGCACTGAAGCTTTCTTT
d_call: .; v_call: TRBV5-1; clone_size: many; j_call: TRBJ2-7; cdr3_aa: CASSLSGSEAYEQYF; cdr3_nt: TGCGCCAGCAGCTTGTCGGGGAGTGAGGCCTACGAGCAGTACTTC
d_call: .; v_call: TRBV7-2; clone_size: many; j_call: TRBJ1-1; cdr3_aa: CASRPQGGTEAFF; cdr3_nt: TGTGCCAGCAGACCTCAGGGAGGCACTGAAGCTTTCTTT
d_call: .; v_call: TRBV18; clone_size: many; j_call: TRBJ2-1; cdr3_aa: CASSPSLNEQFF; cdr3_nt: TGTGCCAGCTCACCATCGCTCAATGAGCAGTTCTTC
d_call: TRBD1; v_call: TRBV20-1; clone_size: many; j_call: TRBJ2-5; cdr3_aa: CSAYDTLQGAGETQYF; cdr3_nt: TGCAGTGCCTACGATACATTACAGGGGGCAGGGGAGACCCAGTACTTC
d_call: .; v_call: TRBV24-1; clone_size: many; j_call: TRBJ1-5; cdr3_aa: CATSDPTFGPAQHF; cdr3_nt: TGTGCCACCAGTGATCCGACCTTTGGGCCAGCCCAGCATTTT
d_call: .; v_call: TRBV20-1; clone_size: .; j_call: TRBJ2-7; cdr3_aa: CSARGGFPLYEQYF; cdr3_nt: TGCAGTGCTAGGGGGGGTTTCCCCCTCTACGAGCAGTACTTC
d_call: TRBD2; v_call: TRBV5-1; clone_size: .; j_call: TRBJ2-1; cdr3_aa: CASSLGLAVTGSYNVQFF; cdr3_nt: TGCGCCAGCAGCTTGGGTCTAGCGGTCACGGGCTCCTACAATGTGCAGTTCTTC
d_call: .; v_call: TRBV12-5; clone_size: .; j_call: TRBJ2-3; cdr3_aa: CASGLTLSTDTQYF; cdr3_nt: TGTGCTAGTGGTTTGACCCTAAGCACAGATACGCAGTATTTT
d_call: .; v_call: TRBV7-6; clone_size: many; j_call: TRBJ2-6; cdr3_aa: CASSPRGLASGANVLTF; cdr3_nt: TGTGCCAGCAGCCCGCGGGGGCTTGCCTCTGGGGCCAACGTCCTGACTTTC
d_call: .; v_call: TRBV5-1; clone_size: many; j_call: TRBJ1-1; cdr3_aa: CASSPGNSGNTEAFF; cdr3_nt: TGCGCCAGCAGCCCGGGGAATTCGGGGAACACTGAAGCTTTCTTT
d_call: TRBD2; v_call: TRBV15; clone_size: many; j_call: TRBJ2-3; cdr3_aa: CATSRDQAGVTDTQYF; cdr3_nt: TGTGCCACCAGCAGAGATCAAGCGGGAGTTACAGATACGCAGTATTTT
d_call: .; v_call: TRBV6-4; clone_size: few; j_call: TRBJ1-1; cdr3_aa: CAGRDTLDTEAFF; cdr3_nt: TGTGCCGGCCGGGACACCCTGGACACTGAAGCTTTCTTT
d_call: .; v_call: TRBV20-1; clone_size: many; j_call: TRBJ2-7; cdr3_aa: CSARLPKGSYEQYF; cdr3_nt: TGCAGTGCTAGACTTCCAAAGGGCTCCTACGAGCAGTACTTC
d_call: .; v_call: TRBV6-5; clone_size: few; j_call: TRBJ1-1; cdr3_aa: CASSYLDGNTEAFF; cdr3_nt: TGTGCCAGCAGTTATTTAGACGGGAACACTGAAGCTTTCTTT
d_call: TRBD1; v_call: TRBV2; clone_size: .; j_call: TRBJ2-1; cdr3_aa: CTSRSGGNEQFF; cdr3_nt: TGTACCAGCCGTTCAGGGGGCAATGAGCAGTTCTTC
d_call: .; v_call: TRBV7-2; clone_size: many; j_call: TRBJ1-4; cdr3_aa: CASSQGGLTNEKLFF; cdr3_nt: TGTGCCAGCAGCCAAGGGGGGTTGACTAATGAAAAACTGTTTTTT
d_call: TRBD1; v_call: TRBV24-1; clone_size: many; j_call: TRBJ2-2; cdr3_aa: CATREAGGRGGELFF; cdr3_nt: TGTGCCACCAGGGAAGCAGGGGGCCGTGGCGGGGAGCTGTTTTTT
d_call: .; v_call: TRBV7-6; clone_size: .; j_call: TRBJ2-5; cdr3_aa: CASTLPRTQGFASGETQYF; cdr3_nt: TGTGCCAGCACCCTCCCCCGGACGCAGGGTTTTGCAAGCGGGGAGACCCAGTACTTC
d_call: TRBD2; v_call: TRBV7-2; clone_size: .; j_call: TRBJ2-2; cdr3_aa: CASSFSGGYTGELFF; cdr3_nt: TGTGCCAGCAGCTTTAGCGGGGGTTACACCGGGGAGCTGTTTTTT